The clone carrying this T cell receptor (beta chain) was observed a handful of times. Antigen specificity is unknown. Selected positively for CCR7 and CD45RO-negative, naive CD8 cells excluded terminally differentiated effector memory CD45RA+ cells. The source of the sample is a study of shared clonotypes between healthy human individuals. Study summary: The study used three CD4 naive, three CD4 memory, two CD8 naive and one CD8 memory plate per donor. Study results and limitations: There were few donors, and this limited the genetic and exposure-history diversity represented.

The protocol was immunoSEQ multiplex PCR, while the TCRdb copy is restricted to in-frame clones and leaves out a portion. The table shows about 600,000 clones, with less than 97% occurring only once. This CDR3 is 15 amino acids long. The V and J ends lost 10 bases and 0 bases respectively, with 16 bases between them. Material for sequencing was naive CD8+ T cells sorted from blood. This clonotype was obtained from a young woman in good health. The rearrangement uses TRBV23-1 and TRBJ1-5; perhaps TRBD1 as D (5 bases). TRBV23-1 is classed as an ORF, of uncertain function. In nucleotides, the CDR3 is TGCGCCACCGAAATCGGGGCTGCTAGCAATCAGCCCCAGCATTTT. It translates to CATEIGAASNQPQHF.